The rows below give T cell receptor beta chains drawn from one sample of a study of T-cell memory formation after mild COVID-19. In TCRdb, the 5' RACE reads were re-called with MiXCR into one record per CDR3 protein. The table lists some 68,000 distinct CDR3 sequences, 16% of them singletons, with 30% to 35% in the top ten. Sequencing input: PBMCs or a T cell subset sorted from them (not recorded which). The source is an adult woman who had mild COVID-19 (a few samples of this study predate the infection). Cell type and time point are not known. CDR3s include the opening cysteine and the closing phenylalanine or tryptophan. Each record gives: D gene, J gene, V gene, clone size, CDR3 protein, CDR3 DNA. A D gene is named only where the DNA matches it firmly. A clone size is listed for some rows: how often the clone was seen (once, few, many), or a class if it is expanded.

.,TRBJ1-5,TRBV24-1,.,CATSDSRDQPQHF,TGTGCCACCAGTGATTCGAGGGATCAGCCCCAGCATTTT
.,TRBJ2-7,TRBV6-2/TRBV6-3,.,CASSQRTQRLEQYF,TGTGCCAGCAGCCAAAGGACTCAGCGCCTCGAGCAGTACTTC
.,TRBJ1-1,TRBV29-1,few,CSVTGQGNTEAFF,TGCAGCGTCACCGGGCAGGGGAACACTGAAGCTTTCTTT
TRBD2,TRBJ2-1,TRBV15,few,CATSTLAGVLDEQFF,TGTGCCACCAGCACATTAGCGGGAGTTCTCGATGAGCAGTTCTTC
.,TRBJ1-1,TRBV7-9,few,CASSSGGAGVAEAFF,TGTGCCAGCAGCTCCGGTGGGGCCGGGGTGGCTGAAGCTTTCTTT
.,TRBJ1-1,TRBV7-9,few,CASSPPGAAEAFF,TGTGCCAGCAGCCCACCCGGTGCGGCAGAAGCTTTCTTT
.,TRBJ2-3,TRBV6-2/TRBV6-3,few,CASGRSDTQYF,TGTGCCAGCGGGCGGAGCGATACGCAGTATTTT
TRBD2,TRBJ2-5,TRBV18,many,CASSPPTSGNGETQYF,TGTGCCAGCTCACCACCAACTAGCGGGAATGGGGAGACCCAGTACTTC
TRBD1,TRBJ1-2,TRBV7-6,.,CASSPVPGTADYGYTF,TGTGCCAGCAGCCCGGTCCCCGGGACAGCTGATTATGGCTACACCTTC
.,TRBJ1-6,TRBV4-3,few,CASSQKAASGYNSPLHF,TGCGCCAGCAGCCAGAAAGCGGCTTCGGGTTATAATTCACCCCTCCACTTT
TRBD1,TRBJ1-2,TRBV11-2,many,CASSRDRGGYGYTF,TGTGCCAGCAGCCGGGACAGGGGGGGCTATGGCTACACCTTC
.,TRBJ1-5,TRBV6-1,.,CASSEREGGPIYGNQPQHF,TGTGCCAGCAGTGAAAGGGAAGGGGGTCCTATATACGGCAATCAGCCCCAGCATTTT
.,TRBJ2-5,TRBV9,few,CASTPAGGETQYF,TGTGCCAGCACCCCGGCGGGCGGAGAGACCCAGTACTTC
.,TRBJ2-3,TRBV7-6,.,CASSLLGSTDTQYF,TGTGCCAGCAGCTTATTGGGCAGCACAGATACGCAGTATTTT
.,TRBJ2-7,TRBV5-6,many,CASSLSGSHEQYF,TGTGCCAGCAGCTTGTCTGGTTCCCACGAGCAGTACTTC
.,TRBJ2-5,TRBV7-8,few,CASSFHGSEETQYF,TGTGCCAGCAGCTTCCACGGGTCCGAAGAGACCCAGTACTTC
TRBD2,TRBJ2-7,TRBV6-2/TRBV6-3,few,CASSYSLAGLYEQYF,TGTGCCAGCAGTTACTCGCTAGCGGGCCTCTACGAGCAGTACTTC